This T cell receptor (beta chain) was recorded in a study of shared clonotypes between healthy human individuals (dated by TCRdb to 2020 to 2022). Concerning the study at large: A couple of women and a few men aged 18 to 49 years were included in the cohort. For each donor, three plates each were used for CD4 naive and CD4 memory, two plates were used for CD8 naive, and one plate was used for CD8 memory. Blood TCR repertoires of about five healthy adults were deeply sequenced to estimate repertoire size and the extent of clonotype sharing between individuals. To increase sequencing depth and limit assay-specific biases, TCR repertoire library preparation and sequencing were carried out by different laboratories using diverse techniques. Each donor's leukapheresis produced roughly between about 0.9 and 9.5 billion PBMCs.

Donors were healthy HIV-negative adults with no recently reported acute infections or vaccinations. Every donor was a Caucasian adult living in Nashville, Tennessee, USA. CD4+ T cells were enriched through magnetic negative selection, after which naive cells were positively selected on CD45RA and the remaining negative fraction served as the memory subset. After blood collection by leukapheresis, PBMCs were isolated using Ficoll-Histopaque density gradient centrifugation and then cryopreserved in the vapor phase of liquid nitrogen. Analytical flow cytometry was used to check the purity and quantity of every magnetically sorted T cell population. Genomic DNA was isolated from each sorted fraction and quantified by UV absorbance on a Nanodrop 2000c. Taken from the germline V gene (reference sequence), the CDR1 and CDR2 loops are GTSNPN and SVGIG. V is pruned by 3 bases and J by 5 bases, leaving 4 bases of the junction without a gene match. CDR3 length: 13 amino acids, cysteine to phenylalanine. Only the CDR3 region is kept as DNA, spanning 39 bases read in frame from base 1.

Using the deep immunoSEQ assay, multiplex PCR amplified TCR CDR3 regions from genomic DNA. Extracted genomic DNA from each cell subset was distributed evenly across all wells of several immunoSEQ 96-well plates, and each plate was treated as a replicate. For sorted subsets, about 210 ng of genomic DNA, equivalent to roughly 30,000 T cell genomes, went into each replicate PCR. The purified libraries were quantified using a Qubit 3.0 fluorometer, sized with a Bioanalyzer 2100, and then quantified again using the KAPA Library Quantification kit. Each immunoSEQ 96-well plate was sequenced on its own single-read 150-cycle Illumina NextSeq 550 flow cell. From the authors' description of their analysis: Because the immunoSEQ output included only junctional sequences and no quality scores, the filtering could not be the same as the filtering used for full-length reads. To assign V/J genes and CDR3, sequences were annotated against IMGT germline references using PyIR, a Python wrapper for IgBLAST v1.9. Any read was removed if the V/J assignment was weak (E-value above 1e-6), the CDR3 was missing, or the read contained stop codons, out-of-frame junctions, or ambiguous translated residues. V3J clonotypes were defined by identical inferred V gene, J gene, and CDR3 amino acid sequence. Percentage overlap between repertoires was computed as shared unique clonotypes divided by the size of the smaller repertoire. Three approaches were used to assess repertoire richness: RTK rarefaction, the Chao1 estimator, and Recon v2.1 estimates of unobserved clonotypes. For all TCRbeta clonotypes obtained by the gDNA method from a handful of donors, generation probabilities were computed with OLGA. The source is immuneACCESS, and TCRdb retained only in-frame sequences with V and J called. Part of the clones is not carried over; for the studies checked, unresolved V genes explain less than half of this, and the remainder is unexplained. V, J and clone size are those of that table, while D and trimming were read from the DNA. The sample data list fewer than 2.5 million clones, and roughly 93% of these were observed just once. More than 0.35% of the sample goes to the ten largest clones.

Turning to this clone: No cognate antigen has been identified for it. Base qualities are not at hand, and no much larger clone is one base apart.

The paper's findings and limits, for the study overall: Sampling was restricted to blood, and TCR repertoires in tissues likely differ from the TCR repertoires found in blood. Compared with non-shared clonotypes, the clonotypes found in all four sorted-subset donors had higher generation probabilities. The small number of donors limited the genetic and exposure-history diversity represented. Rarefaction of sorted-subset datasets indicated incomplete sequencing despite the large sequencing depth. Based on pairwise subsampling, the degree of clonotype sharing among donors was expected to be affected by sequencing depth. Naive subsets generally had larger estimated clonotype richness than memory subsets did. Across four donors, 5% to 6% of naive CD4, roughly 3.5% of naive CD8, approximately 2.5% of memory CD4, and approximately 0.4% of memory CD8 clonotypes were shared.

The sequencing input was naive CD4+ T cells from PBMCs. Reading the label with the study, this specimen's cell subset or site is: CD45RA+ positively selected. The chain links TRBV30 with TRBJ1-1; 9 bases in the middle match TRBD1. The TCR comes from a man between 18 and 35 years old in good health. Some clones in this sample may be carry-over from other donors' samples. The CDR3 corresponds to CAWRGTGKTEAFF. The bases are TGTGCCTGGAGGGGGACAGGGAAAACTGAAGCTTTCTTT.